A single sample is the source of the 29 T cell receptor beta chains below, sequenced in a study of cytomegalovirus exposure and HLA in healthy donors. The PCR had 60 Vbeta and 13 Jbeta primers. The table came from immunoSEQ multiplex PCR; TCRdb's copy has only in-frame clones and leaves some out. Of about 140,000 clones detected, approximately 84% appear once; the ten largest clones hold less than 2%. Sequenced material: PBMCs. Every receptor here comes from a woman aged 40 to 50 in good health and CMV-seronegative.

The V and J genes are TRBV7-2 and TRBJ2-1; D is possibly TRBD2 (5 bases). In germline, CDR1 is SGHTA, CDR2 FQGNSA. Between the trimmed V and J ends, which lost 8 bases and 13 bases, there was a span of 24 bases. This CDR3 has 14 amino acids. As DNA, the CDR3 is TGTGCCAGCTCTAAAGCTGGACCAACGGGGAAACAGTTCTTC. Amino acids: CASSKAGPTGKQFF. The whole variable domain, remainder taken from reference TRBV7-2 and TRBJ2-1, is GAGVSQSPSNKVTEKGKDVELRCDPISGHTALYWYRQSLGQGLEFLIYFQGNSAPDKSGLPSDRFSAERTGGSVSTLTIQRTQQEDSAVYLCASSKAGPTGKQFFGPGTRLTVL.

The J gene is TRBJ2-6, the V gene TRBV2; D not certain. V lost 3 bases and J 0 bases, leaving 3 bases between the germline ends. This CDR3 comprises 14 residues. The germline CDR1 and CDR2 sequences are SNHLY and FYNNEI. The CDR3 DNA is TGTGCCAGCAGTGACCGCTCTGGGGCCAACGTCCTGACTTTC. Its translation is CASSDRSGANVLTF. Combining the CDR3 with reference TRBV2 and TRBJ2-6 gives the whole variable domain EPEVTQTPSHQVTQMGQEVILRCVPISNHLYFYWYRQILGQKVEFLVSFYNNEISEKSEIFDDQFSVERPDGSNFTLKIRSTKLEDSAMYFCASSDRSGANVLTFGAGSRLTVL.

This clone was seen a few times. V usage is TRBV11-2 and J usage is TRBJ2-7, with D possibly matching TRBD2 (5 bases). The CDR3 has 15 amino acids. The germline gives CDR1 SGHAT, CDR2 FQNNGV. V lost 1 base, J lost 1 base, and 11 bases lay in between. As DNA, the CDR3 is TGTGCCAGCAGCTTAGGGGCTAGCAGTTCCTACGAGCAGTACTTC. Protein: CASSLGASSSYEQYF.

As concerns this clone: The sample carries other DNA sequences with the same CDR3. The V call is TRBV7-9, the J call TRBJ1-2; 8 nucleotides match TRBD1. Germline lookup yields CDR1 SEHNR and CDR2 FQNEAQ (reference sequence). CDR3 length: 13 amino acids. V trimming: 5 bases; J trimming: 7 bases; junction bases outside the gene matches: 6. The CDR3 reads CASSPNRGGGYTF. CDR3 coding DNA: TGTGCCAGCAGCCCTAACAGGGGGGGTGGCTACACCTTC.

On this clone itself: Other nucleotide sequences in the sample specify the same CDR3. The chain joins TRBV2 to TRBJ2-7; 7 bases are a match to TRBD2. The CDR3 sequence is 14 residues long. CDR1 and CDR2 (germline): SNHLY, FYNNEI. The J segment lost 1 base and the V segment lost 4 bases, leaving 4 bases of the junction unmatched. The CDR3 sequence: CASSGLGGSYEQYF. The DNA of the CDR3 is TGTGCCAGCAGTGGCCTCGGGGGGTCCTACGAGCAGTACTTC.

V usage is TRBV7-7 and J usage is TRBJ1-3; 8 nucleotides match TRBD1. The CDR3 spans 17 residues. V lost 4 bases and J lost 3; bases outside the gene matches: 11. The V gene's germline CDR1 is SSHAT and CDR2 FNYEAQ (reference sequence). Here the CDR3 reads CASSSGQGGVFGNTIYF. The CDR3 DNA follows: TGTGCCAGCAGCTCTGGACAGGGAGGTGTCTTTGGAAACACCATATATTTT.

This sequence joins TRBV7-6 and TRBJ2-1; 9 bases are a match to TRBD1. Per the germline V gene, CDR1 is SGHVS and CDR2 is FNYEAQ. This CDR3 region has 15 residues. V lost 2 bases and J lost 8; bases outside the gene matches: 7. CDR3 amino acids: CASSLLRDRVDEQFF. The CDR3 coding sequence is TGTGCCAGCAGCTTACTCCGGGACAGGGTCGATGAGCAGTTCTTC.

The chain uses TRBV5-1 and TRBJ2-6; perhaps TRBD1 as D (6 bases). Germline V gives CDR1 SGHRS, CDR2 YFSETQ. The V end was cut by 2 bases, the J end by 1 base, with 13 bases between. The CDR3 contains 17 residues. In DNA, the CDR3 is TGCGCCAGCAGCTTTGCCCCCACAGGGTCTGGGGCCAACGTCCTGACTTTC. Encoded protein: CASSFAPTGSGANVLTF.

The chain joins TRBV7-2 to TRBJ2-7, with 10 bases matching TRBD2. This CDR3 has 19 amino acids. In germline, CDR1 is SGHTA, CDR2 FQGNSA. V was pared by 2 bases and J by 4 bases, with 17 bases of the junction left unmatched. CDR3 sequence reads: CASSLLFVRTSGDSYEQYF. The DNA for the CDR3 is TGTGCCAGCAGCTTATTATTCGTGCGGACTAGCGGAGATAGTTACGAGCAGTACTTC.

The chain is built from TRBV7-9 and TRBJ2-5; D is ambiguous. The CDR3 extends over 15 amino acids. V lost 3 bases and J 1 base, leaving 12 bases between the germline ends. Germline CDR1 SEHNR, CDR2 FQNEAQ (reference sequence). DNA for the CDR3: TGTGCCAGCAGCTTTCTGACCCGGAGCCAAGAGACCCAGTACTTC. Encoded protein: CASSFLTRSQETQYF.

The CDR3 is CATFPASGRYNEQFF. In nucleotides, the CDR3 is TGTGCCACCTTCCCGGCTAGCGGGAGGTACAATGAGCAGTTCTTC. The V call is TRBV10-3, the J call TRBJ2-1, with TRBD2 matching 11 bases. There are 15 residues in the CDR3. The V gene end was trimmed by 10 bases and the J gene end by 4 bases; junction bases not matched to a gene: 9. CDR1 and CDR2 (germline): ENHRY, SYGVKD.

This clone was seen more than once but under ten times. The V call is TRBV28, the J call TRBJ2-1; TRBD1 might be the D (7 bases). Germline values: CDR1 MDHEN, CDR2 SYDVKM. Trimming cost V 5 bases and J 8 bases, with 19 bases left between them. There are 15 residues in the CDR3. The CDR3: CASSPQGGGRDEQFF. The CDR3 DNA reads as TGTGCCAGCAGTCCCCAGGGGGGTGGTCGCGATGAGCAGTTCTTC.

The chain uses TRBV10-3 and TRBJ2-5; 8 bases align to TRBD2. Trimming took 2 bases from V and 5 from J; bases not matched to a gene: 4. The CDR3 is made up of 14 amino acids. Germline assignment: CDR1 ENHRY and CDR2 SYGVKD. In DNA, the CDR3 is TGTGCCATCAGTGAGGGGACTAGTGGTGAGACCCAGTACTTC. This sequence encodes CAISEGTSGETQYF.

The chain links TRBV5-1 to TRBJ2-3; 11 bases line up with TRBD2. Trimming took 3 bases from V and 5 from J; bases not matched to a gene: 11. CDR1 is SGHRS and CDR2 is YFSETQ in the germline V gene. The CDR3 has 17 amino acids. CDR3: CASSYNILAGGLDTQYF. CDR3 nucleotides: TGCGCCAGCAGCTATAATATCCTAGCGGGAGGATTAGATACGCAGTATTTT.

The rearrangement uses TRBV28 and TRBJ2-5; tentatively, D is TRBD2 (5 bases). This CDR3 spans 13 amino acids. The V gene lost 5 bases and the J gene lost 4 bases, with 11 bases spanning the gap. Germline CDR1 is MDHEN and CDR2 is SYDVKM. CDR3 nucleotide sequence: TGTGCCAGCAGTACTTACGGGGTAGAGACCCAGTACTTC. This gives the protein CASSTYGVETQYF.

This clone has a handful of counts. The chain employs TRBV4-2 and TRBJ2-7, with 8 bases fitting TRBD2. V lost 1 base and J lost 5; bases outside the gene matches: 7. The CDR3 loop spans 15 amino acids. CDR1 and CDR2 (germline): LGHNA, YNFKEQ. The CDR3, as DNA: TGTGCCAGCAGCCAAGGCCAGCGGGAGTTCCACGAGCAGTACTTC. Translating it yields CASSQGQREFHEQYF.

By share of the sample, this clone is medium-sized (0.01 to 0.1%). CDR3 loop: CASRTGANGYTF. CDR3 DNA: TGTGCCAGCAGGACAGGGGCGAATGGCTACACCTTC. V and J are TRBV27 and TRBJ1-2; TRBD1 agrees at 8 bases. Trimming at V came to 6 bases and at J to 6 bases, leaving 3 bases not matched to a gene. Germline CDR1 is MNHEY and CDR2 is SMNVEV (reference sequence). CDR3 size: 12 residues.

About this clone: Other DNA sequences in the same sample also yield this CDR3. The V gene is TRBV27, the J gene TRBJ2-2, with no clear D. The germline V and J ends were trimmed by 5 bases and 2 bases, with 3 bases remaining between them. The CDR3 is made up of 12 amino acids. Germline CDR1 reads MNHEY; CDR2 reads SMNVEV (reference sequence). DNA for the CDR3: TGTGCCAGCAGTCCAAACACCGGGGAGCTGTTTTTT. It yields the protein CASSPNTGELFF.

This clone was picked up a small number of times. The CDR3 protein is CASSQDSQAFF. The CDR3 DNA follows: TGCGCCAGCAGCCAAGACAGTCAAGCTTTCTTT. V and J are TRBV4-3 and TRBJ1-1; no firm D call. This CDR3 has 11 residues. Germline V gene data show CDR1 as LGHNA and CDR2 as YSLEER. V was cut by 0 bases and J by 9 bases, with 5 bases left in between.

The V and J genes are TRBV7-2 and TRBJ2-7; 9 bases match TRBD2. The CDR3 runs to 15 residues. Germline trimming cut 5 bases from V and 0 bases from J; bases unmatched to any gene: 5. CDR1 is SGHTA and CDR2 is FQGNSA in the germline V gene. Written as DNA, the CDR3 is TGTGCCAGCAGCCCTAGCGGGGACTCCTCCTACGAGCAGTACTTC. Residues: CASSPSGDSSYEQYF.

The chain is built from TRBV9 and TRBJ1-3, with D unresolved. V lost 3 bases and J 0 bases, leaving 10 bases between the germline ends. The CDR3 consists of 15 residues. Germline CDR1 is SGDLS and CDR2 is YYNGEE. The CDR3 is CASSALGSSGNTIYF. The CDR3 DNA is TGTGCCAGCAGCGCTTTAGGGAGCTCTGGAAACACCATATATTTT.

The chain recombines TRBV11-2 with TRBJ2-2, with a possible D match to TRBD1 (5 bases). Per the germline V gene, CDR1 is SGHAT and CDR2 is FQNNGV. CDR3 length: 16 amino acids. Between the trimmed V and J ends, which lost 6 bases and 0 bases, there was a span of 14 bases. This chain's CDR3 is CASSYRGRPNTGELFF. CDR3 sequence (DNA): TGTGCCAGCAGTTATAGGGGCAGACCGAACACCGGGGAGCTGTTTTTT.

V gene TRBV7-2 combines with J gene TRBJ2-3; 8 nucleotides agree with TRBD2. Germline lookup yields CDR1 SGHTA and CDR2 FQGNSA. The length of the CDR3 is 15 residues. J lost 2 bases, V lost 4 bases, and 5 bases had no gene match. The CDR3 DNA reads TGTGCCAGCAGCTACCTAGCGGGCTTCACAGATACGCAGTATTTT. Translation: CASSYLAGFTDTQYF.

The sample holds a few counts of this clone. The genes are TRBV13 and TRBJ2-1, with 11 nucleotides matching TRBD2. Per germline, CDR1 PRHDT and CDR2 FYEKMQ (reference sequence). CDR3 size: 16 residues. Trimming at V came to 6 bases and at J to 5 bases, leaving 9 bases not matched to a gene. The CDR3 region is CASSAGGTSGNNEQFF. DNA for the CDR3: TGTGCCAGCAGTGCTGGTGGGACTAGCGGAAACAATGAGCAGTTCTTC.

The V gene is TRBV7-9, the J gene TRBJ2-7, with 9 bases lining up with TRBD2. Looked up from germline, CDR1 is SEHNR and CDR2 is FQNEAQ (reference sequence). Trimming cost V 4 bases and J 4 bases; bases outside gene matches: 5. The CDR3 totals 14 residues. The chain's CDR3 is CASSSLTSGYEQYF. CDR3 nucleotides: TGTGCCAGCAGCTCACTTACTAGCGGGTACGAGCAGTACTTC.

The rearrangement uses TRBV9 and TRBJ2-7; D is possibly TRBD2 (5 bases). V was clipped by 2 bases and J by 3 bases, with 12 bases between them. This CDR3 spans 14 amino acids. Germline CDR1 SGDLS, CDR2 YYNGEE. The CDR3 protein is CASSVRGLDYEQYF. The CDR3 nucleotides read TGTGCCAGCAGCGTTCGAGGGTTGGACTACGAGCAGTACTTC. Using reference TRBV9 and TRBJ2-7 for the parts outside the CDR3, the full variable domain is DSGVTQTPKHLITATGQRVTLRCSPRSGDLSVYWYQQSLDQGLQFLIQYYNGEERAKGNILERFSAQQFPDLHSELNLSSLELGDSALYFCASSVRGLDYEQYFGPGTRLTVT.

The chain couples TRBV6-1 to TRBJ1-5; 8 positions agree with TRBD1. The germline CDR1 and CDR2 sequences are MNHNS and SASEGT. V was clipped by 2 bases and J by 3 bases; unmatched bases: 15. CDR3 size: 19 residues. CDR3 sequence reads: CASSEPENSTGVFNQPQHF. CDR3 sequence (DNA): TGTGCCAGCAGTGAACCTGAGAACTCGACAGGGGTCTTCAATCAGCCCCAGCATTTT.

For the CDR3, the DNA is TGTGCCAGCAGACAAGCGGGAGTTGATTCATACGAGCAGTACTTC. Translating it yields CASRQAGVDSYEQYF. The chain joins TRBV6-6 to TRBJ2-7; 8 bases are shared with TRBD2. Per the germline V gene, CDR1 is MNHNY and CDR2 is SVGAGI (reference sequence). With V trimmed by 6 bases and J by 4 bases, 11 bases remained unmatched. The CDR3 length is 15 residues.

The chain recombines TRBV28 with TRBJ1-2, with D maybe TRBD1 (6 bases). The CDR3 has 11 residues. CDR1 is MDHEN and CDR2 is SYDVKM in the germline V gene. Trimming shortened V by 4 bases and J by 8 bases, and 8 bases separated the two germline ends. As DNA, the CDR3 is TGTGCCAGCAGTTCTGACAGGGGCTACACCTTC. Its translation is CASSSDRGYTF.